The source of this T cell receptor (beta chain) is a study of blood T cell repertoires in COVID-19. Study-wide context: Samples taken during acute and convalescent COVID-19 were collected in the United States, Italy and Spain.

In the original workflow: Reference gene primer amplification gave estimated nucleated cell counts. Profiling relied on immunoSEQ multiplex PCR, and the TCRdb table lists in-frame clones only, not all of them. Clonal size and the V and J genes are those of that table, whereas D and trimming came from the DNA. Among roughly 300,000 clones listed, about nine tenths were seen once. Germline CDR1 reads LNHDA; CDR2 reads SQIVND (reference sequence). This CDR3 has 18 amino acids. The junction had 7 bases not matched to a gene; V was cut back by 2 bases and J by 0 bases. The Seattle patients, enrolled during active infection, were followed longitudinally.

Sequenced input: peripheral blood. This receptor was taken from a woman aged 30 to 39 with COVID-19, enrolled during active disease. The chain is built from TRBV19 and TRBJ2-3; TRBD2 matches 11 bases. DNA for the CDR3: TGTGCCAGTAGTATACGGCTAGCGGGAGGCCCAAGCACAGATACGCAGTATTTT. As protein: CASSIRLAGGPSTDTQYF.